This T cell receptor (beta chain) was documented in a study of OX40 agonist ivuxolimab in advanced cancers. Regarding the study in general: Ivuxolimab was an agonistic, fully human IgG2 monoclonal antibody directed against OX40 (CD134), a costimulatory receptor. Prior anti-PD-1, anti-PD-L1 or anti-CTLA-4 therapy was permitted, and roughly two fifths of dose-escalation patients had received checkpoint inhibitors. The dose-escalation cohort was about 86% male with a mean age of about 60 years, ranging from roughly 23 to 90. Partial responses occurred in three dose-escalation patients, of whom one had hepatocellular carcinoma and two had cutaneous melanoma. Peripheral TCRbeta sequencing aimed to test whether ivuxolimab altered TCR sequence diversity and caused clonal T-cell expansion. Of the roughly 52 dose-escalation patients, hepatocellular carcinoma was present in around 20, melanoma in around 15, renal cell carcinoma in 9 and head and neck cancer in 9. The paper describes the monotherapy dose-escalation part (N ≈ 52 patients) of the phase I trial of ivuxolimab. Intravenous ivuxolimab was administered to patients every 2 weeks at six dose levels: 0.01, 0.1, 0.3, 1.5, 3 and 10 mg/kg.

The trial excluded patients who had a history of autoimmune disease or were on systemic immunosuppression. Peripheral blood for TCR sequencing was collected from all dose cohorts at baseline, on cycle 4 day 1, and on cycle 7 day 1. The samples were drawn from a first-in-human, open-label, multicenter phase I dose-escalation trial of ivuxolimab. The trial enrolled adults with locally advanced or metastatic head and neck squamous cell, hepatocellular, melanoma or renal cell carcinoma. Before TCR sequencing, CD4+ and CD8+ T cells were separately sorted from peripheral blood. Unmatched junction bases come to 3, with V trimmed by 3 bases and J by 6 bases. Reading the germline V gene gives CDR1 MDHEN and CDR2 SYDVKM. From the cysteine through the phenylalanine, the CDR3 covers 14 amino acids. The CDR3 DNA has 42 bases and is translated from base 1. Genomic DNA was isolated from the sorted cells so that the TCRbeta CDR3 region could be sequenced. TCRbeta CDR3 regions were sequenced using the immunoSEQ Assay. TCRdb retrieved this table from immuneACCESS and kept in-frame rearrangements only. Not all clones are present; in checked studies, unresolved V genes account for under half, and no reason is known for the remainder. The sample table holds roughly 80,000 clones, of which roughly 80% were seen once. More than 0.7% of the sample is taken by the ten largest.

Results the study describes overall, beyond this receptor: Clonal expansion of both CD4+ and CD8+ blood T cells was observed from baseline to week 6 at doses 0.1 to 3.0 mg/kg. In partial responders in the 0.1-3.0 mg/kg groups, normalized peripheral clonal expansion was found to be among the lowest, especially among CD8+ T cells. The antigen specificity of the clonally expanded peripheral T cells was not determined. Low levels of normalized T-cell clonal expansion were also seen in some nonresponding patients. After ivuxolimab, CD8+ T cells had more expanded clones than CD4+ T cells on average.

A word on this clone: Its antigen remains undetermined. No qualities accompany the bases; no much larger clone lies one base away.

The sequencing here drew on CD4+ or CD8+ T cells sorted from blood, taken in a trial of the OX40 agonist ivuxolimab. The chain joins TRBV28 to TRBJ2-7, with 12 bases in between that match TRBD2. This clonotype originated in an adult with an advanced solid tumor such as melanoma, head and neck, liver or kidney cancer. The encoded CDR3 is CASSFSTSGGEQYF. The DNA sequence is given as TGTGCCAGCAGTTTCTCGACTAGCGGGGGCGAGCAGTACTTC. Full variable domain (CDR3 extended with the reference TRBV28 and TRBJ2-7 proteins): DVKVTQSSRYLVKRTGEKVFLECVQDMDHENMFWYRQDPGLGLRLIYFSYDVKMKEKGDIPEGYSVSREKKERFSLILESASTNQTSMYLCASSFSTSGGEQYFGPGTRLTVT.